Here is one TCR beta chain with its context. As originally analysed: It was from reference gene primer amplification that nucleated cell counts were estimated. The data were produced by immunoSEQ multiplex PCR, yet TCRdb's version contains in-frame clones alone and is incomplete. V and J calls and clone size follow that table, whereas D and trimming were derived from the DNA. The sample yields roughly 700,000 clones, 80% to 90% seen once. The data derive from a study of blood T cell repertoires in COVID-19. About the study: Samples representing acute and convalescent COVID-19 were sourced from the United States, Italy and Spain. Sources were T cells, B-cell-depleted T cells, or PBMCs; the material itself was cDNA or gDNA.

Germline V gene data show CDR1 as LGHDT and CDR2 as YNNKEL (reference sequence). Trimming at V came to 1 base and at J to 0 bases, leaving 2 bases not matched to a gene. This CDR3 has 16 amino acids. The source is a woman aged 18 to 35 with acute or convalescent COVID-19. The rearrangement links TRBV3-1 (or the pseudogene TRBV3-2) to TRBJ2-2; 7 bases are a match to TRBD2. The sample taken for sequencing was peripheral blood. As DNA, the CDR3 is TGTGCCAGCAGCCAAGCCCGGGGGGCGAACACCGGGGAGCTGTTTTTT. Amino acid sequence: CASSQARGANTGELFF.